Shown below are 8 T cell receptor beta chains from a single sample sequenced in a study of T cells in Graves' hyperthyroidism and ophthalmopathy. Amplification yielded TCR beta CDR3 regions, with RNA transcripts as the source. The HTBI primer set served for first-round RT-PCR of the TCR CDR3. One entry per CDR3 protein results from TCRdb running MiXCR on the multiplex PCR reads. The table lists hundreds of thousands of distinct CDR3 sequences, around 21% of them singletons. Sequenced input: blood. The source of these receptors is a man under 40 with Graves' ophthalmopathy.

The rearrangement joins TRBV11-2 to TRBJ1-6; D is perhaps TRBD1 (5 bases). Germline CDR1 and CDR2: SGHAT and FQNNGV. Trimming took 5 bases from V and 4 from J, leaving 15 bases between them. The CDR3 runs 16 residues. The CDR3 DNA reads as TGTGCCAGCAGCCCCGGGTCAGGGTTGTATAATTCACCCCTCCACTTT. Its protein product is CASSPGSGLYNSPLHF.

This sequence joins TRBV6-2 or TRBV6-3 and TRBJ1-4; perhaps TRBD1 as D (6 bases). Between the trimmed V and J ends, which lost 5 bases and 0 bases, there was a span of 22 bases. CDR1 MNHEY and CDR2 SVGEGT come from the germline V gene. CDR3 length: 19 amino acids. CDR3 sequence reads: CASSKLPGTRKATNEKLFF. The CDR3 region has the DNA TGTGCCAGCAGTAAACTTCCCGGGACACGAAAAGCAACTAATGAAAAACTGTTTTTT.

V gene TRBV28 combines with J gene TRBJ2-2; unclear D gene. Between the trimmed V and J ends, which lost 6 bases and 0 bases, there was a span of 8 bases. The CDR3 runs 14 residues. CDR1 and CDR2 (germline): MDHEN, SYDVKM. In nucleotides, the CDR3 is TGTGCCAGCAGGCCCTACGCGAACACCGGGGAGCTGTTTTTT. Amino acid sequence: CASRPYANTGELFF.

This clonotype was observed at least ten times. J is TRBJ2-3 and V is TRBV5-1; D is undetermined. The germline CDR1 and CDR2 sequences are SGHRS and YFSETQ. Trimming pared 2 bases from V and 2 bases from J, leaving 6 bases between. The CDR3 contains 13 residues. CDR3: CASSFQVTDTQYF. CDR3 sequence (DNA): TGCGCCAGCAGCTTCCAGGTCACAGATACGCAGTATTTT.

The CDR3 loop reads CATSGGRNTIYF. DNA of the CDR3: TGTGCTACGTCGGGGGGAAGAAACACCATATATTTT. The rearrangement uses TRBV10-3 and TRBJ1-3; D perhaps matches TRBD1 (5 bases). The CDR3 is made up of 12 amino acids. CDR1 is ENHRY and CDR2 is SYGVKD in the germline V gene.

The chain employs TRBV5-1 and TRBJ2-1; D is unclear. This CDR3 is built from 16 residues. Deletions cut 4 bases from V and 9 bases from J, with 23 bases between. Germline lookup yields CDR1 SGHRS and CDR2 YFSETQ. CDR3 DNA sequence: TGCGCCAGCAGCCAACGGTCGACATTTGATTCAGGTGAGCAGTTCTTC. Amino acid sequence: CASSQRSTFDSGEQFF.

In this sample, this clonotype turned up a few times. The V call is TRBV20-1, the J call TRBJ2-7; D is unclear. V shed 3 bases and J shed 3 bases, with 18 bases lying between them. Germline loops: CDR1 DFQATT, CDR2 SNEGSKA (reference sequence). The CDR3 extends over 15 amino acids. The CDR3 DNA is TGCAGTGCTAGCGGTCTGCGGCCGTGGGACTACGAGCAGTACTTC. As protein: CSASGLRPWDYEQYF.

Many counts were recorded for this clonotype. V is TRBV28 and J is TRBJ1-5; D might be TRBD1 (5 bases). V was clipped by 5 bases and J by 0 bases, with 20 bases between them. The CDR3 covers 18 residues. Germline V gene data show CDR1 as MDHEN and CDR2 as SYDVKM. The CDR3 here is CASSLGTAGMYSNQPQHF. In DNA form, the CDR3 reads TGTGCCAGCAGTCTTGGGACCGCCGGGATGTATAGCAATCAGCCCCAGCATTTT.